This entry lists 30 T cell receptor beta chains sequenced from one sample in a study of blood T cell repertoires in COVID-19. TCRdb keeps only in-frame clones here, not all; method: immunoSEQ multiplex PCR. The sample contains about 27,000 clones, about four fifths of which appear only once. Sample: peripheral blood. Receptors were obtained from a man between 65 and 85 years old with acute or convalescent COVID-19.

The V and J genes are TRBV11-2 and TRBJ1-2; D is possibly TRBD1 (6 bases). The CDR3 covers 13 residues. The V end was cut by 1 base, the J end by 5 bases, with 8 bases between. Germline CDR1 is SGHAT and CDR2 is FQNNGV. The CDR3 DNA sequence: TGTGCCAGCAGCTTAGGAGGGGGTTATGGCTACACCTTC. Translated, it gives CASSLGGGYGYTF.

The rearrangement uses TRBV30 and TRBJ1-4; 9 positions match TRBD1. The CDR3 spans 14 residues. J gave up 8 bases and V 2 bases, and 6 bases lay outside the gene matches. Germline V gives CDR1 GTSNPN, CDR2 SVGIG (reference sequence). CDR3 region: CAWSLQGAGEKLFF. The CDR3 region has the DNA TGTGCCTGGAGTTTACAGGGGGCGGGGGAAAAACTGTTTTTT. Full variable domain (missing parts from reference TRBV30 and TRBJ1-4): SQTIHQWPATLVQPVGSPLSLECTVEGTSNPNLYWYRQAAGRGLQLLFYSVGIGQISSEVPQNLSASRPQDRQFILSSKKLLLSDSGFYLCAWSLQGAGEKLFFGSGTQLSVL.

This clone was found a few times. This chain connects TRBV7-9 to TRBJ2-2, with TRBD2 identical over 10 bases. The CDR3 is 16 amino acids. Germline V gene lookup returns CDR1 SEHNR and CDR2 FQNEAQ (reference sequence). V lost 5 bases, J lost 6 bases, and 9 bases stayed unmatched. CDR3 nucleotide sequence: TGTGCCAGCAGCCCCCCTAGCGGGGGTGAGGCCGGGGAGCTGTTTTTT. The encoded protein is CASSPPSGGEAGELFF.

The sample holds one count of this clone. The chain uses TRBV18 and TRBJ1-1, with 7 nucleotides matching TRBD1. The CDR3 has 15 amino acids. Germline CDR1 and CDR2: KGHSH and LQKENI. The ends lost 4 bases at V and 0 bases at J; junction bases unmatched: 5. The CDR3 spells CASSREQGMNTEAFF. In DNA, the CDR3 is TGTGCCAGCTCACGGGAACAGGGGATGAACACTGAAGCTTTCTTT.

The rearrangement links TRBV4-3 to TRBJ2-3; D is ambiguous. Germline CDR1 reads LGHNA; CDR2 reads YSLEER. The CDR3 extends over 15 amino acids. Trimming removed 2 bases from V and 5 bases from J, with 14 bases in between. CDR3 region: CASSQFESPLDTQYF. The DNA for the CDR3 is TGCGCCAGCAGCCAATTTGAGTCACCCCTAGATACGCAGTATTTT.

This clone appeared a few times. The chain has TRBV2 and TRBJ1-5, with D hard to call. Trimming took off 6 bases at V and 3 bases at J, with 15 bases between the two ends. The CDR3 contains 15 residues. Germline CDR1 is SNHLY and CDR2 is FYNNEI. The CDR3 bases are TGTGCCAGCAGCGACGGCCCTGGGCTCAATCAGCCCCAGCATTTT. Encoded protein: CASSDGPGLNQPQHF.

V is TRBV29-1 and J is TRBJ2-5; TRBD1 is a possible D gene (5 bases). The CDR3 extends over 15 amino acids. With 7 bases removed from V and 0 bases from J, the gap between germline ends came to 18 bases. The V gene's germline CDR1 is SQVTM and CDR2 ANQGSEA. The CDR3 nucleotides are TGCAGCGCCTTAGCAGGGCCCTACTACCAAGAGACCCAGTACTTC. As protein: CSALAGPYYQETQYF.

Only one count was recorded for this clone. This rearrangement joins TRBV6-4 to TRBJ1-3; D is unresolved. CDR1 is MRHNA and CDR2 is SNTAGT in the germline V gene. V was trimmed by 6 bases and J by 7 bases, leaving 4 bases between them. This CDR3 is built from 10 residues. CDR3 sequence reads: CASRENTIYF. The CDR3 coding sequence is TGTGCCAGCAGGGAGAACACCATATATTTT.

The J gene is TRBJ2-7, the V gene TRBV18; D is ambiguous. The CDR3 loop spans 15 amino acids. Germline V CDR1 and CDR2: KGHSH, LQKENI. The V end lost 2 bases, the J end lost 7 bases, and 18 bases lay between the germline ends. CDR3 residues: CASSPGQTLVLEQYF. Written as DNA, the CDR3 is TGTGCCAGCTCACCAGGGCAGACGCTGGTTCTGGAGCAGTACTTC.

The chain links TRBV14 to TRBJ1-1, with 7 bases fitting TRBD1. CDR1 is SGHDN, CDR2 FVKESK, per germline. J was trimmed by 5 bases and V by 4 bases; bases with no gene match: 16. The CDR3 is made up of 17 amino acids. The CDR3 sequence: CASSPPRGRRRGTEAFF. CDR3 sequence (DNA): TGTGCCAGCAGCCCCCCAAGGGGGCGAAGAAGGGGAACTGAAGCTTTCTTT.

CDR3 residues: CASSDSGTSGSNEQFF. The CDR3 region has the DNA TGTGCCAGCAGTGACTCCGGGACTAGCGGGAGCAATGAGCAGTTCTTC. The V call is TRBV6-4, the J call TRBJ2-1; 14 positions agree with TRBD2. V trimming: 0 bases; J trimming: 6 bases; junction bases outside the gene matches: 1. In germline, CDR1 is MRHNA, CDR2 SNTAGT. The CDR3 covers 16 residues.

The rearrangement joins TRBV7-6 to TRBJ1-1; D gene unclear. CDR3 length: 13 residues. Germline V gives CDR1 SGHVS, CDR2 FNYEAQ. V was clipped by 3 bases and J by 5 bases, with 10 bases between them. CDR3 amino acids: CASSLEGGTEAFF. The CDR3 DNA reads TGTGCCAGCAGCTTGGAGGGTGGGACTGAAGCTTTCTTT. The variable domain in full, with the rest retrieved from reference TRBV7-6 and TRBJ1-1, is GAGVSQSPRYKVTKRGQDVALRCDPISGHVSLYWYRQALGQGPEFLTYFNYEAQQDKSGLPNDRFSAERPEGSISTLTIQRTEQRDSAMYRCASSLEGGTEAFFGQGTRLTVV.

This sequence joins TRBV27 and TRBJ1-5, with unresolved D. Trimming shortened V by 0 bases and J by 6 bases, and 6 bases separated the two germline ends. CDR3 length: 13 amino acids. The germline gives CDR1 MNHEY, CDR2 SMNVEV (reference sequence). The CDR3 is CASSLSEGQPQHF. CDR3 bases: TGTGCCAGCAGTTTATCCGAGGGTCAGCCCCAGCATTTT.

This clone was counted a single time. The DNA for the CDR3 is TGTGCCAGCAGCTTAGCCGGGGCAGGGGGTGAAAAACTGTTTTTT. The encoded protein is CASSLAGAGGEKLFF. The chain has TRBV7-9 and TRBJ1-4, with 7 bases aligning to TRBD1. The CDR3 is made up of 15 amino acids. The germline V gene encodes CDR1 SEHNR and CDR2 FQNEAQ (reference sequence). V lost 0 bases and J lost 7; bases outside the gene matches: 5.

The CDR3 DNA is TGCGCCAGCAGCCATACGACAGGGGAGGATTCACCCCTCCACTTT. Amino acids: CASSHTTGEDSPLHF. This chain connects TRBV4-1 to TRBJ1-6, with 8 bases that match TRBD1. The trim removed 3 bases at V and 8 bases at J, leaving 6 bases unmatched. This CDR3 has 15 residues. From germline, CDR1 is MGHRA and CDR2 YSYEKL.

The rearrangement uses TRBV4-2 and TRBJ1-2, with unresolved D. Per the germline V gene, CDR1 is LGHNA and CDR2 is YNFKEQ. This CDR3 comprises 16 residues. V dropped 0 bases and J dropped 5 bases, with 16 bases sitting between them. CDR3 DNA sequence: TGTGCCAGCAGCCAAGAAGATTCGCCGCGATATTATGGCTACACCTTC. Its translation is CASSQEDSPRYYGYTF.

The chain carries TRBV19 and TRBJ2-2; 12 bases line up with TRBD2. The CDR3 loop spans 17 amino acids. The junction had 10 bases not matched to a gene; V was cut back by 5 bases and J by 6 bases. CDR1 and CDR2 (germline): LNHDA, SQIVND (reference sequence). For the CDR3, the DNA is TGTGCCAGTAGTCGGGCTAGCGGGAGGGCAATACCCGGGGAGCTGTTTTTT. Its translation: CASSRASGRAIPGELFF.

This rearrangement joins TRBV27 to TRBJ1-2; D might be TRBD1 (6 bases). Germline V gives CDR1 MNHEY, CDR2 SMNVEV (reference sequence). This CDR3 region has 14 residues. V gave up 3 bases and J gave up 6 bases, with 14 bases separating them. The CDR3 DNA reads TGTGCCAGCAGTTTTCGGCAGGGGAGTGATGGCTACACCTTC. Amino acids: CASSFRQGSDGYTF.

The table lists this clone with a few counts. The V gene is TRBV3-1 (or the pseudogene TRBV3-2), the J gene TRBJ1-3; D remains ambiguous. The CDR3 has 15 amino acids. Germline assignment: CDR1 LGHDT and CDR2 YNNKEL (reference sequence). Trimming pared 5 bases from V and 0 bases from J, leaving 11 bases between. The CDR3 reads CASSFWESSGNTIYF. In DNA, the CDR3 is TGTGCCAGCAGCTTTTGGGAGAGCTCTGGAAACACCATATATTTT.

This clone was seen a handful of times. The rearrangement links TRBV7-8 to TRBJ1-1, with 7 nucleotides matching TRBD1. From germline, CDR1 is SGHVS and CDR2 FQNEAQ. The V gene end was trimmed by 0 bases and the J gene end by 2 bases; junction bases not matched to a gene: 3. The CDR3 spans 15 residues. The CDR3 coding sequence is TGTGCCAGCAGCTTAGCGGGGACAGAAAACACTGAAGCTTTCTTT. Its translation is CASSLAGTENTEAFF. The full variable domain, completed using reference TRBV7-8 and TRBJ1-1, is GAGVSQSPRYKVAKRGQDVALRCDPISGHVSLFWYQQALGQGPEFLTYFQNEAQLDKSGLPSDRFFAERPEGSVSTLKIQRTQQEDSAVYLCASSLAGTENTEAFFGQGTRLTVV.

The V call is TRBV7-9, the J call TRBJ1-3; no definite D call. V lost 6 bases to trimming and J lost 1 base, with 10 bases between them. CDR3 size: 14 residues. Germline V gene sequence: CDR1 SEHNR, CDR2 FQNEAQ (reference sequence). CDR3 in amino acids: CASSPVISGNTIYF. CDR3 bases: TGTGCCAGCAGTCCCGTTATTTCTGGAAACACCATATATTTT.

V usage is TRBV30 and J usage is TRBJ2-3; D is undetermined. In germline, CDR1 is GTSNPN, CDR2 SVGIG (reference sequence). The V end lost 2 bases, the J end lost 3 bases, and 9 bases lay between the germline ends. There are 13 residues in the CDR3. The CDR3 sequence: CAWSSKLTDTQYF. CDR3 in DNA: TGTGCCTGGAGTTCAAAATTGACAGATACGCAGTATTTT.

V usage is TRBV12-5 and J usage is TRBJ1-1, with a tentative D call TRBD1 (6 bases). Looked up from germline, CDR1 is LGHNT and CDR2 is FRNRAP. V dropped 6 bases and J dropped 1 base, with 12 bases sitting between them. The CDR3 has 14 residues. CDR3 sequence: CASGDTGKNTEAFF. The CDR3 nucleotides are TGTGCTAGTGGGGATACAGGGAAGAACACTGAAGCTTTCTTT.

J is TRBJ1-1 and V is TRBV18, with D possibly being TRBD1 (6 bases). Trimming pared 6 bases from V and 6 bases from J, leaving 20 bases between. Germline V lookup: CDR1 KGHSH, CDR2 LQKENI. The CDR3 length is 15 residues. In nucleotides, the CDR3 is TGTGCCAGCTCGCTCAACGCAGGGGTTCGGGCTGAAGCTTTCTTT. Protein: CASSLNAGVRAEAFF. Full variable domain (outside the CDR3, taken from reference TRBV18 and TRBJ1-1): NAGVMQNPRHLVRRRGQEARLRCSPMKGHSHVYWYRQLPEEGLKFMVYLQKENIIDESGMPKERFSAEFPKEGPSILRIQQVVRGDSAAYFCASSLNAGVRAEAFFGQGTRLTVV.

The V call is TRBV5-4, the J call TRBJ1-1, with D possibly TRBD1 on 6 matching bases. The CDR3 runs 14 residues. Looked up from germline, CDR1 is SGHNT and CDR2 is YYREEE (reference sequence). The V and J ends lost 0 bases and 5 bases respectively, with 11 bases between them. CDR3 region: CASSLDRERTEAFF. CDR3 DNA sequence: TGTGCCAGCAGCTTGGACAGGGAGAGGACTGAAGCTTTCTTT.

The chain combines TRBV30 with TRBJ1-1; tentatively, D is TRBD1 (5 bases). The CDR3 consists of 13 residues. V lost 4 bases and J 1 base, leaving 10 bases between the germline ends. CDR1 and CDR2 from the germline V gene are GTSNPN and SVGIG (reference sequence). The CDR3: CAWTPGPNTEAFF. In DNA form, the CDR3 reads TGTGCCTGGACCCCAGGGCCGAACACTGAAGCTTTCTTT.

In regard to this clone: The junction departs from germline at one end; a sequencing error may be responsible. The gene calls are TRBV30 and TRBJ1-1; 7 bases match TRBD1. The CDR3 is 12 residues long. CDR1 is GTSNPN and CDR2 is SVGIG in the germline V gene (reference sequence). CDR3 residues: CAWMKGAGLGAF. The CDR3 DNA follows: TGTGCCTGGATGAAGGGGGCCGGTTTGGGCGCCTTT.

The chain carries TRBV11-2 and TRBJ1-1; 8 bases are a match to TRBD1. The CDR3 contains 13 residues. V trimming: 5 bases; J trimming: 5 bases; junction bases outside the gene matches: 4. From germline, CDR1 is SGHAT and CDR2 FQNNGV. The CDR3, as DNA: TGTGCCAGCAGCACCCGGACAGGGACTGAAGCTTTCTTT. Translated, it gives CASSTRTGTEAFF.

The chain couples TRBV9 to TRBJ1-1; a possible D gene is TRBD1 (6 bases). CDR1 is SGDLS, CDR2 YYNGEE, per germline. The CDR3 is made up of 14 amino acids. Deletions cut 3 bases from V and 0 bases from J, with 9 bases between. CDR3 DNA sequence: TGTGCCAGCAGCGCAGGGGCGCTGAACACTGAAGCTTTCTTT. The encoded protein is CASSAGALNTEAFF.

This chain uses TRBV18 with TRBJ2-7, with 7 bases that match TRBD1. This CDR3 contains 15 residues. Germline V gene lookup returns CDR1 KGHSH and CDR2 LQKENI. Trimming removed 1 base from V and 5 bases from J; junction bases left unmatched: 8. For the CDR3, the DNA is TGTGCCAGCTCACCACAGAAAGGGGGCTTTAACGAGCAGTACTTC. It encodes CASSPQKGGFNEQYF.